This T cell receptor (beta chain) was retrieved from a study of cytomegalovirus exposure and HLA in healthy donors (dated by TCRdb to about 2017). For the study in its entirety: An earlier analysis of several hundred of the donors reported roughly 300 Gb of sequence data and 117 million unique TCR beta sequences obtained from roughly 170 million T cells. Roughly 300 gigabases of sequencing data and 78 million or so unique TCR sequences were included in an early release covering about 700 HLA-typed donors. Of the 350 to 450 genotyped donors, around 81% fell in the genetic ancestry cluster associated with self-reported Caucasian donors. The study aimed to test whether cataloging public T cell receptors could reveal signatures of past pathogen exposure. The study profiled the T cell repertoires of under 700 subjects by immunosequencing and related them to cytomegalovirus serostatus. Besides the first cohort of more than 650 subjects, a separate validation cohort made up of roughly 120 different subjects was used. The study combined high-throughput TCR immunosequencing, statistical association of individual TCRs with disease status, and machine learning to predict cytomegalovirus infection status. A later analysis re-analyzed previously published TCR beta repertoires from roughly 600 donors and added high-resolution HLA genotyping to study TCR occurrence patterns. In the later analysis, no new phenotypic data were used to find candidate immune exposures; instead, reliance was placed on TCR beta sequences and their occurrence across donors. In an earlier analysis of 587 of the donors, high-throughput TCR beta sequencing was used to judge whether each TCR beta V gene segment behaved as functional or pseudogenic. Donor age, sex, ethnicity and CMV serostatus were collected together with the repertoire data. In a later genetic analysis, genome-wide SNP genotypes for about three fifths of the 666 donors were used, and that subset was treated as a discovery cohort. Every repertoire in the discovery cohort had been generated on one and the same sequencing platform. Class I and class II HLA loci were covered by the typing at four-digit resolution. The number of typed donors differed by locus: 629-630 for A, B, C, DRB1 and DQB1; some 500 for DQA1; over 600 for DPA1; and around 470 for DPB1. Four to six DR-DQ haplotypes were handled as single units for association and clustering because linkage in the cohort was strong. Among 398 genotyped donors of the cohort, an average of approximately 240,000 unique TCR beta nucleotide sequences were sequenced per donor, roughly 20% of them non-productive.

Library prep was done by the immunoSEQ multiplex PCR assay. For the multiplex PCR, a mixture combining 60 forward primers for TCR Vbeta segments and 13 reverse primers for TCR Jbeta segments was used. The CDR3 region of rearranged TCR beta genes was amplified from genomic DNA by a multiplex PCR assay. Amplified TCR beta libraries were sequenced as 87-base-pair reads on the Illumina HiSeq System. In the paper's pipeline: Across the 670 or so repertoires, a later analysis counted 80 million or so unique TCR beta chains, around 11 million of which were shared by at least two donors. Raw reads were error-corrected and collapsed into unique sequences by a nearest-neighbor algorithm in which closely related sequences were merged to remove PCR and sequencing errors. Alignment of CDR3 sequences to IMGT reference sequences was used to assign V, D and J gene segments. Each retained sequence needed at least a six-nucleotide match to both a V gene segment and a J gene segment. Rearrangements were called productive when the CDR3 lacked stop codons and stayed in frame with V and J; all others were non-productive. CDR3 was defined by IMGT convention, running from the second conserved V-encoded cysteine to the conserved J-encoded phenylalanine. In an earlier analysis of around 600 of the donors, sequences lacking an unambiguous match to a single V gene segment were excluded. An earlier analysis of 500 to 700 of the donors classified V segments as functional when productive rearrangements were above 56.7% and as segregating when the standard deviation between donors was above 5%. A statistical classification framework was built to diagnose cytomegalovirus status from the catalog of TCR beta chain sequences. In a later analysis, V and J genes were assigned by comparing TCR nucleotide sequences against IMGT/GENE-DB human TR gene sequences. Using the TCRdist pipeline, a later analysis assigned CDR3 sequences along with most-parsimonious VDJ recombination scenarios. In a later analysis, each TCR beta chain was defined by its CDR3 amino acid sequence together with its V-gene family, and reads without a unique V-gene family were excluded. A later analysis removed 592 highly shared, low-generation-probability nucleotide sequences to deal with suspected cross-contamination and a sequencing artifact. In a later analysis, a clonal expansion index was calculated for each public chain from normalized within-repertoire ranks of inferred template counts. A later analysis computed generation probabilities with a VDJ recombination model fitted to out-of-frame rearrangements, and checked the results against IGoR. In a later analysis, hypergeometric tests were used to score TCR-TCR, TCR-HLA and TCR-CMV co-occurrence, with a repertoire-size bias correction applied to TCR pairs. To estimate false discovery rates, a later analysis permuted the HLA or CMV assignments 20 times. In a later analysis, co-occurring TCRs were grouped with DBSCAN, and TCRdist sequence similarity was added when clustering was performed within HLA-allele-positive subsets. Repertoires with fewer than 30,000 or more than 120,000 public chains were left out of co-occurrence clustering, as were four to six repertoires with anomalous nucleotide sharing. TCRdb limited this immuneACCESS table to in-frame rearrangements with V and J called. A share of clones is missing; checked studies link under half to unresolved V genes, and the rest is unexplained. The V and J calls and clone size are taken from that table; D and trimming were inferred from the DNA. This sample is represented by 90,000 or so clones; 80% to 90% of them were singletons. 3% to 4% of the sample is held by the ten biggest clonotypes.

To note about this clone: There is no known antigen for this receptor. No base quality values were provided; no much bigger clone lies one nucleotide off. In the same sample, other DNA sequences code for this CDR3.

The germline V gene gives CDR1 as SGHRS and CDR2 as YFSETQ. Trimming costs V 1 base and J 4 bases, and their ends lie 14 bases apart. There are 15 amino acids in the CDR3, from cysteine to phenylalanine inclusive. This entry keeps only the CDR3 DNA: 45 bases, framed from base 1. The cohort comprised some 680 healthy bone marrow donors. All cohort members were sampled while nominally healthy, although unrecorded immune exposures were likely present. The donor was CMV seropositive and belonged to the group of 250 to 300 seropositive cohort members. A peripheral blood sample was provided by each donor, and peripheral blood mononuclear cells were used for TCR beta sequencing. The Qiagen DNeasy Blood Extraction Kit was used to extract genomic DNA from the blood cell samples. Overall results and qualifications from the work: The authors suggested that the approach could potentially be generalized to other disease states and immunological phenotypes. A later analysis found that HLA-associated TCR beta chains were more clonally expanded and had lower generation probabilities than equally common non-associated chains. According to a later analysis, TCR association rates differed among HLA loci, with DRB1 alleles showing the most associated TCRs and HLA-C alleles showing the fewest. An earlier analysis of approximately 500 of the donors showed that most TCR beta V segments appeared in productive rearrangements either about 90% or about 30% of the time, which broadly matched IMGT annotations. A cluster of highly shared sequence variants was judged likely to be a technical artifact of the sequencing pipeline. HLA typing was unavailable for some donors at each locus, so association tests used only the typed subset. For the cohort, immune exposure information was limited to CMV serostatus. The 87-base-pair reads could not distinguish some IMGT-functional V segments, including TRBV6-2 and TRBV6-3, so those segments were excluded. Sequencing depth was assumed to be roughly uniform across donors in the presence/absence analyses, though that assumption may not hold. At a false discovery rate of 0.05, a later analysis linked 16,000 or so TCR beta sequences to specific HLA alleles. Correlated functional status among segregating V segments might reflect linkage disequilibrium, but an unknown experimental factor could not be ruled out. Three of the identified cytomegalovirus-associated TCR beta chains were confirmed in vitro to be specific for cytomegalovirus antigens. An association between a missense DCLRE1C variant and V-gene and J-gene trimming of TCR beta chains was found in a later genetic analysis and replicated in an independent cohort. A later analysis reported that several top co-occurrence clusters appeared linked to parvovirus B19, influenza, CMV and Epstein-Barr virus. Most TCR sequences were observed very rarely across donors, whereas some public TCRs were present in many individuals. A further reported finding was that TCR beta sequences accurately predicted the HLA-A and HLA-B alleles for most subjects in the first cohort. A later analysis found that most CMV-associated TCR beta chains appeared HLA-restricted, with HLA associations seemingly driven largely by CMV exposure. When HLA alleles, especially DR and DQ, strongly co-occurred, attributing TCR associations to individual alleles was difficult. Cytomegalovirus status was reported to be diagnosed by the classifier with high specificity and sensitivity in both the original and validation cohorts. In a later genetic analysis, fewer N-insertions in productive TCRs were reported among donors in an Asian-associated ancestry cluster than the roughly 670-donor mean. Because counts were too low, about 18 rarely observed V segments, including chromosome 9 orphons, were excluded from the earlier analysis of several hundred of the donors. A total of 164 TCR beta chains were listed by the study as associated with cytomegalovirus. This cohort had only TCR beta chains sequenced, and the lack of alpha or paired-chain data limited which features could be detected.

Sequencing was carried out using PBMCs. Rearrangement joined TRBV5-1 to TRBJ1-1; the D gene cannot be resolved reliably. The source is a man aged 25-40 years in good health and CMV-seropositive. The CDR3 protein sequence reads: CASSLTTGSGTEAFF. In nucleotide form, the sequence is TGCGCCAGCAGCTTGACAACGGGGAGTGGCACTGAAGCTTTCTTT.